This TCR beta chain was retrieved from a study of TIL therapy for anti-PD-1-resistant metastatic lung cancer. Findings and caveats of the study: Many TIL product clones were absent from baseline tumor, suggesting clonal contraction.

The germline V gene encodes CDR1 SGHTA and CDR2 FQGNSA. Trimming took off 1 base at V and 1 base at J, with 2 bases between the two ends. The CDR3 is made up of 12 amino acids. The immunoSEQ assay was v3. Profiled with immunoSEQ multiplex PCR; TCRdb holds only in-frame clones, not every one. The sample lists over 20,000 clones, around 77% seen once, with around 7.2% in the top ten. Regarding this clone: Its specificity is not known.

Described time point: pre-treatment sample, taken before nivolumab and TIL therapy. The tumor samples were excised metastases, mostly pleural nodules or supraclavicular lymph nodes. The clonotype originates from a person aged 25-80 years with non-small cell lung cancer. The chain carries TRBV7-2 and TRBJ2-7; D remains ambiguous. Source: tumor tissue, taken at baseline. The CDR3: CASSLVSYEQYF. The DNA of the CDR3 is TGTGCCAGCAGCTTAGTTTCCTACGAGCAGTACTTC.